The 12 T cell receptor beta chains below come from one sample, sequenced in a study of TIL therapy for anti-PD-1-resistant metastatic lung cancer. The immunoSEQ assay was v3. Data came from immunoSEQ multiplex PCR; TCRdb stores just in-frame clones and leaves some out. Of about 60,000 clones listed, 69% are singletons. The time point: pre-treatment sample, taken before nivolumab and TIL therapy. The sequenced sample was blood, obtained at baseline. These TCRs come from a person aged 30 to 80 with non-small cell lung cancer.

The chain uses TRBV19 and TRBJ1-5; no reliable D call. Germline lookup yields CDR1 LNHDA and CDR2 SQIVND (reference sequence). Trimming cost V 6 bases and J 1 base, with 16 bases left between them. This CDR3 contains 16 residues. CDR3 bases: TGTGCCAGTAGCCCCTCCGGGCGGACCAGCAATCAGCCCCAGCATTTT. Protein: CASSPSGRTSNQPQHF.

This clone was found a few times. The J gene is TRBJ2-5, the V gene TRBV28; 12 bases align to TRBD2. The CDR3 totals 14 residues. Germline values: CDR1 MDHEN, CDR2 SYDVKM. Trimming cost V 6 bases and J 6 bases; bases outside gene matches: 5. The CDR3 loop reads CASRSSGGVQTQYF. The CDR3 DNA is TGTGCCAGCAGGTCTAGCGGGGGGGTTCAGACCCAGTACTTC.

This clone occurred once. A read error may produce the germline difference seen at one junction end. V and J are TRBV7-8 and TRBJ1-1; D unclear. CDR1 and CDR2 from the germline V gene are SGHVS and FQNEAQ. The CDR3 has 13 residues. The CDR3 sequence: CASNLQLNTEAFF. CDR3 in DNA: TGTGCCAGCAACTTACAGCTAAACACTGAAGCTTTCTTT. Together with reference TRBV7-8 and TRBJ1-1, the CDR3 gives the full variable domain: GAGVSQSPRYKVAKRGQDVALRCDPISGHVSLFWYQQALGQGPEFLTYFQNEAQLDKSGLPSDRFFAERPEGSVSTLKIQRTQQEDSAVYLCASNLQLNTEAFFGQGTRLTVV.

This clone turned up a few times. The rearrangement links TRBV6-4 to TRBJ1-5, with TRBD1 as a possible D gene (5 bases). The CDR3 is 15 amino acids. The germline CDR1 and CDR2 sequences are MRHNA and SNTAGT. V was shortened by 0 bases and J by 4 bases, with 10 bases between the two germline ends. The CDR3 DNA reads TGTGCCAGCAGTGACTCGTGGGCAGGGAATCAGCCCCAGCATTTT. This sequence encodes CASSDSWAGNQPQHF.

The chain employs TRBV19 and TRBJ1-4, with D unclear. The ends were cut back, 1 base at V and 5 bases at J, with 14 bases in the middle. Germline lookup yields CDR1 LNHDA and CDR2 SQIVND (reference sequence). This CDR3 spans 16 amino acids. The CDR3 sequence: CASSIAGGRRNEKLFF. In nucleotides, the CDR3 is TGTGCCAGTAGTATAGCGGGTGGTAGGAGAAATGAAAAACTGTTTTTT.

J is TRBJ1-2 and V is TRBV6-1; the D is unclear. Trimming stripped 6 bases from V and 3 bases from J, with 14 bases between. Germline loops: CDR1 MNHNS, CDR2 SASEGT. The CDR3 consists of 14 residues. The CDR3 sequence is CASRQQPADYGYTF. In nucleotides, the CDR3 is TGTGCCAGCAGACAACAGCCCGCCGACTATGGCTACACCTTC.

Here the CDR3 DNA reads TGTGCCAGCAGCTCCGGACTAGCGGGTTACAATGAGCAGTTCTTC. Its translation is CASSSGLAGYNEQFF. The chain carries TRBV11-3 and TRBJ2-1; TRBD2 matches at 11 bases. Trimming took 4 bases from V and 4 from J; bases not matched to a gene: 3. Germline CDR1 and CDR2: SGHNT and YENEEA. The CDR3 consists of 15 residues.

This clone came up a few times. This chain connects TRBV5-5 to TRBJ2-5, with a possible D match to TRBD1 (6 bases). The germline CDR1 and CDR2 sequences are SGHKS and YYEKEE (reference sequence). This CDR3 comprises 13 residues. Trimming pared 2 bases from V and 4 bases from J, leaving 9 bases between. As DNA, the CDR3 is TGTGCCAGCAGCTTACAGGGACGAGAGACCCAGTACTTC. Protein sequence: CASSLQGRETQYF.

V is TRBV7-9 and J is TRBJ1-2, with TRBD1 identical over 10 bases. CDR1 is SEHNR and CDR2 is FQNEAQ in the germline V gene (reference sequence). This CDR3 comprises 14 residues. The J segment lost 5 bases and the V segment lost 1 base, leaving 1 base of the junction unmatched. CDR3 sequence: CASSLGDRGYGYTF. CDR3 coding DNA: TGTGCCAGCAGCTTAGGGGACAGGGGTTATGGCTACACCTTC.

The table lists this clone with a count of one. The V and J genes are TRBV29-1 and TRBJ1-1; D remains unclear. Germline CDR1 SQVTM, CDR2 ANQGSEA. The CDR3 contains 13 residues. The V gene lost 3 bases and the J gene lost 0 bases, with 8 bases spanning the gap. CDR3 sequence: CSVEVRLNTEAFF. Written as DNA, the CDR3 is TGCAGCGTTGAGGTCAGACTGAACACTGAAGCTTTCTTT.

The CDR3 loop is CASSQRGAHEAFF. CDR3 sequence (DNA): TGCGCCAGCAGCCAACGGGGTGCCCATGAAGCTTTCTTT. The V gene is TRBV4-1, the J gene TRBJ1-1, with D uncertain. Trimming stripped 2 bases from V and 7 bases from J, with 11 bases between. Germline V lookup: CDR1 MGHRA, CDR2 YSYEKL. This CDR3 region has 13 residues.

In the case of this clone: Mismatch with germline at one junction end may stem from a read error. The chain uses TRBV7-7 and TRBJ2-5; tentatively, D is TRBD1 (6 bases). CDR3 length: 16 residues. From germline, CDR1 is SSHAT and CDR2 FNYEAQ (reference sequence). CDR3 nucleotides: TGTGCTAGCAGCTTACAGGGACACTCGATCCAAGAGACCCAGTACTTC. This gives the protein CASSLQGHSIQETQYF.